This T cell receptor (beta chain) originates from a study of blood T cell repertoires in COVID-19. Sequencing used immunoSEQ multiplex PCR; TCRdb keeps in-frame clones, though not all of them. The table lists about 150,000 clones, approximately 84% of them singletons. This TCR came from a man in his 70s with acute or convalescent COVID-19. Sequencing was done on a sample of peripheral blood.

DNA of the CDR3: TGTGCCAGCAGCGTGGGGACAGGAATGAACACTGAAGCTTTCTTT. Translation: CASSVGTGMNTEAFF. This chain uses TRBV9 with TRBJ1-1, with 8 bases identical to TRBD1. This CDR3 spans 15 amino acids. With 2 bases clipped from V and 0 bases from J, the junction kept 3 bases outside the gene matches. Looked up from germline, CDR1 is SGDLS and CDR2 is YYNGEE.